This T cell receptor beta chain was identified during a study of CD8 T cells in Susac syndrome (dated by TCRdb to 2018 to 2020). Regarding the complete study: Whether CD8+ T cell activation and differentiation in Susac syndrome was antigen driven was tested using repertoire sequencing. CD8+ T cell repertoire clonality was compared between fewer than 13 healthy donors, approximately 14 Susac syndrome patients and 15 multiple sclerosis patients.

Peripheral blood CD8+ and CD4+ T cells from healthy donors, Susac syndrome patients and multiple sclerosis patients were profiled by high-throughput TCR beta sequencing. Multiple sclerosis controls were treatment-naive patients with stable or active relapsing-remitting disease fulfilling revised McDonald criteria. Bulk CD8+ and CD4+ T cells were purified by magnetic negative isolation, whereas CD8+ TEMRA cells were enriched by FACS. Blood was drawn into EDTA tubes, processed within 24 hours, and PBMCs were isolated by density gradient centrifugation. PBMCs intended for TCR sequencing were cryopreserved in liquid nitrogen and were subsequently thawed in a 37 degrees C water bath. A purity of at least 90% was achieved for sorted or isolated CD4+, CD8+ and CD8+ TEMRA cells. V lost 0 bases and J lost 2 bases; the stretch between them is 17 bases long. The germline V gene yields MDHEN for CDR1 and SYDVKM for CDR2. Counted from cysteine to phenylalanine, this CDR3 has 18 amino acids. CDR3 DNA is the only sequence kept; it has 54 bases, read in frame from the first base.

Concerning this clonotype: No cognate antigen has been identified for it. No base qualities exist here, and no much larger clone lies one base off it.

RNA was extracted using the RNeasy kit, and roughly 0.5 to 1 microgram was reverse transcribed with random hexamers. The immunoSEQ multiplex PCR assay, covering 54 Vbeta and 13 Jbeta segments, was used to amplify TCR beta CDR3 regions. PCR amplification bias was corrected by using a synthetic template baseline for primer optimization and computational correction. As for how the authors treated the data: Only productive sequences were kept, with reads annotated to V, D and J genes according to IMGT and analyzed in immunoSEQ Analyzer. Clonality was computed as one minus Shannon entropy normalized by log2 of the number of productive unique sequences. For each patient and control, public and private clones were evaluated within the 100 most prevalent clones. Clones were defined as Susac-specific if absent from the healthy and MS cohorts, from around 1,000 published viral clones and from other ImmuneACCESS disease sequences. In TCRdb, the public reads were trimmed at Q25 with fastp and aligned with MiXCR, with productive beta chains retained. CDR3 protein duplicates are merged, each entry listing the most common genes and DNA. TCRdb, rather than the study authors, made the V and J calls. This sample lists some 300,000 distinct CDR3 sequences; about 82% were detected once. Around 0.21% of the sample rests with the top ten.

Study-level results and caveats: The number of individuals in the TCR sequencing and HLA analysis was recognized as being relatively small.

The receptor's source is a human donor with multiple sclerosis. The chain is made from TRBV28 and TRBJ2-1; the D segment might be TRBD1 or TRBD2, since each matches 5 bases. The sequencing sample was made of CD8+ T cells from PBMCs. This receptor carries the CDR3 CASSLWWGFRGAYNEQFF. The sequenced DNA: TGTGCCAGCAGTTTATGGTGGGGGTTCCGAGGGGCCTACAATGAGCAGTTCTTC. The reference TRBV28 and TRBJ2-1 proteins fill in what lies around the CDR3, so the full variable domain reads DVKVTQSSRYLVKRTGEKVFLECVQDMDHENMFWYRQDPGLGLRLIYFSYDVKMKEKGDIPEGYSVSREKKERFSLILESASTNQTSMYLCASSLWWGFRGAYNEQFFGPGTRLTVL.